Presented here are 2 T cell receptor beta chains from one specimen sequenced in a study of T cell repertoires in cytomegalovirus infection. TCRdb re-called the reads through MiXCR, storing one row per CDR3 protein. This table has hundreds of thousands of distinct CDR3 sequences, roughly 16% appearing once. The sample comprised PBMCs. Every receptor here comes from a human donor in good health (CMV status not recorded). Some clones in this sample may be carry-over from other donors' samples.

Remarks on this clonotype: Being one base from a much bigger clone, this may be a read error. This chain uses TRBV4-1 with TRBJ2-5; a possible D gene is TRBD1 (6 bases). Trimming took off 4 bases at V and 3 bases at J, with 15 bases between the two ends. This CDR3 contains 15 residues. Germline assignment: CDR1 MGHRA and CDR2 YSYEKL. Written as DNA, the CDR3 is TGCGCCAGCAGCCCCCGGGACACCGGCGAAGAGACCCAGTACTTC. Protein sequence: CASSPRDTGEETQYF.

This CDR3 reads CASSSPGEGGSYEQYF. CDR3 nucleotides: TGTGCCAGCAGTTCGCCCGGCGAAGGGGGCTCCTACGAGCAGTACTTC. This rearrangement joins TRBV28 to TRBJ2-7, with D perhaps matching TRBD1 (6 bases). V lost 4 bases, J lost 0 bases, and 16 bases lay in between. Germline V gene sequence: CDR1 MDHEN, CDR2 SYDVKM. The CDR3 has 16 residues.